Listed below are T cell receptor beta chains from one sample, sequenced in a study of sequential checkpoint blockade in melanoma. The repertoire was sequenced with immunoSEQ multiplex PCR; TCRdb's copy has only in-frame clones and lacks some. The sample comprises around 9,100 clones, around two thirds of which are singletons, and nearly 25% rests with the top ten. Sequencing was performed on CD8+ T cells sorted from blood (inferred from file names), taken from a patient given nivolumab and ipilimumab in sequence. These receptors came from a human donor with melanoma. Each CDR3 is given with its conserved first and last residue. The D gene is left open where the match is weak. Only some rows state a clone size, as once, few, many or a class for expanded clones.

CASSPTGGRWTDTQYF | TGTGCCAGCAGCCCAACGGGGGGGAGGTGGACAGATACGCAGTATTTT | TRBJ2-3 | TRBV7-6 | TRBD2 | few
CASRLWGGLHHEQYF | TGTGCCAGCAGGTTGTGGGGGGGCTTGCATCACGAGCAGTACTTC | TRBJ2-7 | TRBV5-4 | - | -
CAAGTGHGGYTF | TGTGCCGCAGGGACAGGACACGGGGGCTACACCTTC | TRBJ1-2 | TRBV19 | TRBD1 | few
CASSLFRGGEQYF | TGTGCCAGCAGTTTATTTCGGGGGGGCGAGCAGTACTTC | TRBJ2-7 | TRBV27 | TRBD2 | once
CAVTTPSYGYTF | TGTGCCGTCACGACACCCTCCTATGGCTACACCTTC | TRBJ1-2 | TRBV10-3 | - | -
CASSSDTDSLGETQYF | TGTGCCAGCAGTTCCGATACGGACAGTTTAGGGGAGACCCAGTACTTC | TRBJ2-5 | TRBV28 | - | few
CASSLGGSLAKNIQYF | TGTGCCAGCAGTTTAGGGGGGAGCCTAGCCAAAAACATTCAGTACTTC | TRBJ2-4 | TRBV27 | - | few
CASSQDSSTSSYNEQFF | TGCGCCAGCAGCCAAGATTCTTCAACTAGCTCCTACAATGAGCAGTTCTTC | TRBJ2-1 | TRBV4-3 | - | -
CASSAQLLQYQETQYF | TGTGCCAGCAGCGCACAACTACTCCAGTACCAAGAGACCCAGTACTTC | TRBJ2-5 | TRBV7-2 | - | few
CASSDRGLTEAFF | TGTGCCAGCAGTGACAGGGGGCTCACTGAAGCTTTCTTT | TRBJ1-1 | TRBV25-1 | TRBD1 | -
CASTGAQGHLNEKLFF | TGTGCCAGCACCGGAGCCCAGGGACACCTTAATGAAAAACTGTTTTTT | TRBJ1-4 | TRBV2 | - | -
CASSNWMTQAAYEQYF | TGTGCCAGCAGCAACTGGATGACACAGGCCGCCTACGAGCAGTACTTC | TRBJ2-7 | TRBV11-2 | - | -
CASSQDSSETRFNEQFF | TGCGCCAGCAGCCAAGATTCCTCAGAGACTAGGTTTAATGAGCAGTTCTTC | TRBJ2-1 | TRBV4-3 | - | -
CASSLVPRTFF | TGTGCCAGCAGCTTGGTCCCGAGGACTTTCTTT | TRBJ1-1 | TRBV5-8 | - | -
CASSFGEAGYTF | TGTGCCAGCAGCTTCGGGGAAGCGGGCTACACCTTC | TRBJ1-2 | TRBV7-9 | - | -
CASSPRGGYQPQHF | TGCGCCAGCAGCCCCCGGGGGGGGTATCAGCCCCAGCATTTT | TRBJ1-5 | TRBV5-1 | - | -
CASSSLGTSGVEGQYF | TGTGCCAGTAGCAGTCTCGGGACTAGCGGGGTCGAGGGGCAGTATTTT | TRBJ2-3 | TRBV19 | TRBD2 | -
CASSLISGGNYGYTF | TGTGCCAGCAGTTTAATATCCGGGGGTAACTATGGCTACACCTTC | TRBJ1-2 | TRBV27 | - | -
CASSGSGTETGELFF | TGTGCCAGCAGTGGATCCGGGACAGAGACCGGGGAGCTGTTTTTT | TRBJ2-2 | TRBV6-1 | TRBD1 | -
CASSYASSFNYGYTF | TGTGCCAGCAGTTACGCGTCCTCGTTTAACTATGGCTACACCTTC | TRBJ1-2 | TRBV6-5 | - | few
CASSPPTGYAGELFF | TGTGCCAGCAGCCCCCCGACAGGGTACGCCGGGGAGCTGTTTTTT | TRBJ2-2 | TRBV7-9 | TRBD1 | once
CASRVAGFTDTQYF | TGCGCCAGCAGAGTAGCGGGATTCACAGATACGCAGTATTTT | TRBJ2-3 | TRBV5-1 | TRBD2 | -
CASSQRLQGEASNQPQHF | TGTGCCAGCAGCCAAAGGCTACAGGGGGAGGCGAGCAATCAGCCCCAGCATTTT | TRBJ1-5 | TRBV4-2 | TRBD1 | -
CAWSGLDRVGYF | TGTGCCTGGAGTGGCCTGGACAGGGTCGGATACTTC | TRBJ2-4 | TRBV30 | TRBD1 | -
CASSLNGYGGNDNYGYTF | TGTGCCAGCAGCTTAAATGGTTATGGGGGGAACGACAACTATGGCTACACCTTC | TRBJ1-2 | TRBV7-3 | - | -
CASSFLGRGTDEQYF | TGTGCCAGCAGCTTCCTGGGCAGGGGAACCGACGAGCAGTACTTC | TRBJ2-7 | TRBV5-4 | - | -
CASSQDSYGNTEAFF | TGCGCCAGCAGCCAAGACTCCTATGGGAACACTGAAGCTTTCTTT | TRBJ1-1 | TRBV4-3 | - | -
CASSFGSVNEQFF | TGTGCCAGCAGCTTCGGGAGCGTCAATGAGCAGTTCTTC | TRBJ2-1 | TRBV5-4 | - | -
CASQGKDGPSERDGNTEAFF | TGTGCCAGCCAAGGCAAGGACGGGCCTTCGGAGAGGGATGGTAACACTGAAGCTTTCTTT | TRBJ1-1 | TRBV5-4 | - | -
CSAGGVDYEQYF | TGCAGCGCGGGCGGGGTCGATTACGAGCAGTACTTC | TRBJ2-7 | TRBV29-1 | - | once
CASSQGGQGYEQYF | TGCGCCAGCAGCCAAGGGGGACAGGGCTACGAGCAGTACTTC | TRBJ2-7 | TRBV4-1 | TRBD1 | once
CASSLSVSDYEQFF | TGCGCCAGCAGCTTGAGCGTCAGTGACTATGAGCAGTTCTTC | TRBJ2-1 | TRBV5-1 | - | -
CAISEWQDGNTIYF | TGTGCCATCAGTGAGTGGCAGGATGGAAACACCATATATTTT | TRBJ1-3 | TRBV10-3 | - | medium-sized
CASSSSGTGELFF | TGTGCCAGCAGCTCCTCAGGGACCGGGGAGCTGTTTTTT | TRBJ2-2 | TRBV7-6 | - | -
CASSLSVAGGYNEQFF | TGTGCCAGCAGTTTATCGGTAGCGGGGGGTTACAATGAGCAGTTCTTC | TRBJ2-1 | TRBV27 | TRBD2 | -
CATGMDLSYEQYF | TGTGCCACCGGGATGGACTTATCCTACGAGCAGTACTTC | TRBJ2-7 | TRBV6-1 | - | -
CASSPPGGSVYGYTF | TGTGCCAGCAGCCCACCAGGGGGTAGCGTCTATGGCTACACCTTC | TRBJ1-2 | TRBV9 | TRBD1 | -
CASSLIQGLEQFF | TGTGCCAGCAGTTTAATCCAGGGTCTTGAGCAGTTCTTC | TRBJ2-1 | TRBV27 | - | -
CASSERGSFTDTQYF | TGTGCTAGCAGCGAGAGGGGGTCATTTACAGATACGCAGTATTTT | TRBJ2-3 | TRBV7-7 | - | few
CAISDSGTGSEQYF | TGTGCCATCAGCGACTCCGGGACAGGGTCCGAGCAGTACTTC | TRBJ2-7 | TRBV10-3 | TRBD1 | -
CAWSLGGTFF | TGTGCCTGGAGTCTTGGCGGGACTTTCTTT | TRBJ1-1 | TRBV30 | - | -
CASSPFPNRVEQYF | TGCGCCAGCAGCCCTTTCCCCAATCGGGTCGAGCAGTACTTC | TRBJ2-7 | TRBV10-2 | - | -
CATKSGIEAFF | TGTGCCACAAAGTCGGGGATTGAAGCTTTCTTT | TRBJ1-1 | TRBV25-1 | - | -
CASSPLSHSLNCSTF | TGCGCCAGCAGCCCCCTCTCCCACTCCCTTAATTGTAGCACCTTC | TRBJ1-2 | TRBV4-3 | - | once
CASSQATYSSYNEQFF | TGCGCCAGCAGCCAGGCCACGTACAGTAGTTACAATGAGCAGTTCTTC | TRBJ2-1 | TRBV4-1 | - | -
CSAPRGNTIYF | TGCAGTGCTCCTAGAGGGAACACCATATATTTT | TRBJ1-3 | TRBV20-1 | - | -
CASSSGQGDYGYTF | TGTGCCAGCAGCTCGGGACAGGGCGACTATGGCTACACCTTC | TRBJ1-2 | TRBV7-9 | TRBD1 | -
CASSPGTGDEKLFF | TGCGCCAGCAGCCCGGGGACAGGGGATGAAAAACTGTTTTTT | TRBJ1-4 | TRBV4-1 | TRBD1 | few
CASSLGTGGGHTEAFF | TGTGCCAGTAGTCTCGGGACAGGGGGAGGGCACACTGAAGCTTTCTTT | TRBJ1-1 | TRBV19 | TRBD1 | -
CASSIDRGTDTQYF | TGTGCCAGTAGTATAGACAGGGGTACAGATACGCAGTATTTT | TRBJ2-3 | TRBV19 | - | -
CASRGEGTDTQYF | TGTGCCAGCAGGGGGGAGGGAACAGATACGCAGTATTTT | TRBJ2-3 | TRBV9 | TRBD2 | few
CASSLVSGGTDTQYF | TGTGCCAGCAGCTTGGTTAGCGGGGGGACAGATACGCAGTATTTT | TRBJ2-3 | TRBV5-5 | TRBD2 | -
CASSLTSGLLPQPYF | TGTGCCAGCAGTTTGACTAGCGGGCTTCTCCCTCAGCCGTACTTC | TRBJ2-5 | TRBV28 | TRBD2 | -
CASSLDRGSSYEQYF | TGTGCCAGCAGCTTAGATCGGGGGAGCTCCTACGAGCAGTACTTC | TRBJ2-7 | TRBV7-9 | - | -
CASSVGGYDVETQYF | TGTGCCAGCAGCGTTGGAGGCTATGATGTTGAGACCCAGTACTTC | TRBJ2-5 | TRBV9 | - | few